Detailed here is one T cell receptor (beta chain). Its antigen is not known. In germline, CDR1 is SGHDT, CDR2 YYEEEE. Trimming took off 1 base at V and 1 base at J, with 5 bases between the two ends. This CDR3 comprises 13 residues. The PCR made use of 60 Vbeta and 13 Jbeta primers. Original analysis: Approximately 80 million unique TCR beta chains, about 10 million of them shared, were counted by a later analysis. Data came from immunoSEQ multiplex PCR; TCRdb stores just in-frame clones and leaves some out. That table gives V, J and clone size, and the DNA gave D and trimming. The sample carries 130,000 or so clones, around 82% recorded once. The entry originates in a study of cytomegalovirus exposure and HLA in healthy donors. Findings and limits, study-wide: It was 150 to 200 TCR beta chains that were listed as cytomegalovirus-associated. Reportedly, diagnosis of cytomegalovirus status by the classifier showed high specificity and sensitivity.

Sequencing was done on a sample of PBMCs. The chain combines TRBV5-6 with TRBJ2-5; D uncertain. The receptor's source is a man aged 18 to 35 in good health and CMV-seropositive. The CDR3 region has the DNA TGTGCCAGCAGCTTGTTCTCCCAAGAGACCCAGTACTTC. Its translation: CASSLFSQETQYF.